This is a list of T cell receptor beta chains from one sample in a study of blood T cells in healthy people across ages. From the 5' RACE reads, TCRdb called clonotypes with MiXCR, one entry per CDR3 protein. The table shows fewer than 750,000 distinct CDR3 sequences, with roughly 43% occurring only once. What was sequenced was blood. Receptors originate from a man older than 75 in good health. The CDR3 runs from the conserved cysteine through the conserved F or W. D genes are given only for firm matches. Clone size is shown for a subset of rows, as once, few, many or a class of expanded clone.

-,TRBD1,TRBJ1-5,TRBV7-9,TGTGCCAGCAGTCGACAGGGGGCCATAGGCAATCGGCCCCAGCATTTT,CASSRQGAIGNRPQHF
-,-,TRBJ2-1,TRBV10-3,TGTGCCATCAGTGGCCCCCCGAGTGATGAGCAGTTCTTC,CAISGPPSDEQFF
-,-,TRBJ2-3,TRBV20-1,TGCAGTGCTCACGGAACCGGCACAGATACGCAGTATTTT,CSAHGTGTDTQYF
-,-,TRBJ1-1,TRBV25-1,TGTGCCAGCAGTGATGGTGGACACGAAAACACTGAAGCTTTCTTT,CASSDGGHENTEAFF
-,TRBD2,TRBJ2-1,TRBV6-6,TGTGCCAGCAGTTCCCCCCCTAGCGGGGGGTACAATGAGAAGTTCTTC,CASSSPPSGGYNEKFF
many,-,TRBJ2-1,TRBV7-9,TGTGCCAGCAGCTATTCGGGACACACGAACAATGAGCAGTTCTTC,CASSYSGHTNNEQFF
-,-,TRBJ2-7,TRBV20-1,TGCAGTGCGCCAGGGAGGCAGGGCTCCTACAATGAGCAGTACTTC,CSAPGRQGSYNEQYF
few,TRBD2,TRBJ2-5,TRBV12-3/TRBV12-4,TGTGCCAGCAGTATAGCGGGAACCCAAGAGACCCAGTACTTC,CASSIAGTQETQYF
-,-,TRBJ1-6,TRBV9,TGTGCCAGCAGCGTAGCTACGGAGTCACCCCTCCACTTT,CASSVATESPLHF
-,-,TRBJ2-3,TRBV7-2,TGTGCCAGCAGCGAAAACCGTGACACAGATACGCAGTATTTT,CASSENRDTDTQYF
-,-,TRBJ1-2,TRBV6-6,TGTGCCAGCAGTTACTCCCCTGCATGGTATGGCTACACCTTC,CASSYSPAWYGYTF
-,TRBD1,TRBJ2-3,TRBV25-1,TGTGCCACCAGGCCCGGTTGGACAGGGGGGACAGATACGCAGTATTTT,CATRPGWTGGTDTQYF
-,TRBD2,TRBJ2-1,TRBV19,TGTGCCAGTAGTATGCCGAGCGGGGGGGTAAATGAGCAGTTCTTC,CASSMPSGGVNEQFF
-,TRBD1,TRBJ2-7,TRBV20-1,TGCAGTGTCCAAGACAGGGCGAGCTCCTACGAGCAGTACTTC,CSVQDRASSYEQYF
-,-,TRBJ1-2,TRBV2,TGTGCCAGCAGGGGAAACTATGGCTACACCTTC,CASRGNYGYTF
-,-,TRBJ2-1,TRBV18,TGTGCCAGCTCGCCAAACATGAACAATGAGCAGTTCTTC,CASSPNMNNEQFF
-,-,TRBJ2-7,TRBV11-1,TGTGCCAGCAGCTTTCCAGGGGACGTCTACGAGCAGTACTTC,CASSFPGDVYEQYF
-,TRBD2,TRBJ2-1,TRBV3-1,TGTGCCAGCAGCCAAGCGGATAGCGGGCGATTCTCCGATGAGCAGTTCTTC,CASSQADSGRFSDEQFF
once,-,TRBJ2-3,TRBV19,TGTGCCAGTAGTTCCCGTGGAGCGCCGGGGGCCCCAGATACGCAGTATTTT,CASSSRGAPGAPDTQYF
once,-,TRBJ2-7,TRBV7-2,TGTGCCAGCAGCTTACAAGGACAGTGGATATACGAGCAGTACTTC,CASSLQGQWIYEQYF
few,TRBD1,TRBJ1-2,TRBV7-9,TGTGCCAGCAGCAAACCACAGGGGTTTTCATACTATGGCTACACCTTC,CASSKPQGFSYYGYTF
-,-,TRBJ2-7,TRBV5-1,TGCGCCAGCAGCTTTGCTACGGACAGTCGGGGGGAGCAGTACTTC,CASSFATDSRGEQYF
-,-,TRBJ2-3,TRBV9,TGTGCCAGCAGCGTAGCTGGACCCACAGATACGCAGTATTTT,CASSVAGPTDTQYF
-,TRBD2,TRBJ2-7,TRBV20-1,TGCAGTGCTAGAGGTGCTAGCGGGAGGGAGCCCTACGAGCAGTACTTC,CSARGASGREPYEQYF
once,-,TRBJ2-6,TRBV12-3/TRBV12-4,TGTGCCAGCAGCCAGTTGGCGGGCCCTGGGGCCAACGTCCTGACTTTC,CASSQLAGPGANVLTF
-,-,TRBJ2-7,TRBV4-2,TGTGCCAGCAGCCAAGGAGGGGGGATGAGGGCGATCTACGAGCAGTACTTC,CASSQGGGMRAIYEQYF
many,-,TRBJ2-3,TRBV6-5,TGTGCCAGCAGCCACCCCGGGGGTAGCACAGATACGCAGTATTTT,CASSHPGGSTDTQYF
many,-,TRBJ2-1,TRBV6-6,TGTGCCAGCAAGGGCAATGAGCAGTTCTTC,CASKGNEQFF
many,TRBD1,TRBJ2-3,TRBV6-1,TGTGCCAGCAGTCCCGGGACAGGGACTTCCCTACGCTCAGATACGCAGTATTTT,CASSPGTGTSLRSDTQYF
-,-,TRBJ2-3,TRBV7-2,TGTGCCAGCAGCTCCCAGACGGGGGCAGATACGCAGTATTTT,CASSSQTGADTQYF
-,TRBD2,TRBJ2-1,TRBV7-3,TGTGCCAGCAGCCTTACTAGCGGGAGACGCCGGGAGAATGAGCAGTTCTTC,CASSLTSGRRRENEQFF
-,TRBD2,TRBJ2-3,TRBV6-4,TGTGCCAGCAGTCAGAGCGGGGAAGGCACAGATACGCAGTATTTT,CASSQSGEGTDTQYF
few,TRBD1,TRBJ2-1,TRBV7-2,TGTGCCAGCAGCTTAGTAGTAGGGACAGGGGCCTCCAATGAGCAGTTCTTC,CASSLVVGTGASNEQFF
-,TRBD1,TRBJ1-5,TRBV6-6,TGTGCCAGCACTCAGGGGGTAGTTCAGCCCCAGCATTTT,CASTQGVVQPQHF
many,-,TRBJ1-2,TRBV5-1,TGCGCCAGCAGCTTGGCTTCGGTGATAAACTATGGCTACACCTTC,CASSLASVINYGYTF
-,-,TRBJ2-5,TRBV11-2,TGTGCCAGCAGCTTAGGTGTTCTGCCCCAAGAGACCCAGTACTTC,CASSLGVLPQETQYF
few,-,TRBJ2-6,TRBV5-1,TGCGCCAGCAGCGCGCCAGACTCTGGGGCCAACGTCCTGACTTTC,CASSAPDSGANVLTF
-,-,TRBJ2-3,TRBV28,TGTGCCAGCAGTCTACCGACTAGACTCACAGATACGCAGTATTTT,CASSLPTRLTDTQYF
few,-,TRBJ2-6,TRBV7-2,TGTGCCAGCAGCTTAGATTCTGGCAGTTCTAGCTCTGGGGCCAACGTCCTGACTTTC,CASSLDSGSSSSGANVLTF
few,-,TRBJ2-3,TRBV7-2,TGTGCCAGCAGCTCCGGACCAGTGAGCACAGATACGCAGTATTTT,CASSSGPVSTDTQYF
-,-,TRBJ1-1,TRBV5-1,TGCGCCAGCAGGGACGGAACGCAAATGAACACTGAAGCTTTCTTT,CASRDGTQMNTEAFF
-,-,TRBJ2-6,TRBV24-1,TGTGCCACCCTTGCGGGGACGAACTCTGGGGCCAACGTCCTGACTTTC,CATLAGTNSGANVLTF
few,TRBD2,TRBJ2-7,TRBV7-9,TGTGCCAGCCGGGGAGGGCCATCCTACGAGCAGTACTTC,CASRGGPSYEQYF
-,TRBD2,TRBJ2-1,TRBV4-2,TGTGCCAGCAGCCAAGATGGGGGCGGGGGGTACAATGAGCAGTTCTTC,CASSQDGGGGYNEQFF
-,TRBD2,TRBJ2-7,TRBV28,TGTGCCAGCAGTTTGGGGAAACTAGCGGGGGCCTACGAGCAGTACTTC,CASSLGKLAGAYEQYF
few,-,TRBJ2-2,TRBV12-5,TGTGCTAGTGGTTTGGCCAGGTCACCGGGGAACACCGGGGAGCTGTTTTTT,CASGLARSPGNTGELFF
-,-,TRBJ2-7,TRBV3-1,TGTGCCAGCAGCCAAAATTCCAGGGACTACGAGCAGTACTTC,CASSQNSRDYEQYF
-,TRBD1,TRBJ1-1,TRBV7-9,TGTGCCAGCAGCTTAAACCCCGGGACAGGGACGAACACTGAAGCTTTCTTT,CASSLNPGTGTNTEAFF